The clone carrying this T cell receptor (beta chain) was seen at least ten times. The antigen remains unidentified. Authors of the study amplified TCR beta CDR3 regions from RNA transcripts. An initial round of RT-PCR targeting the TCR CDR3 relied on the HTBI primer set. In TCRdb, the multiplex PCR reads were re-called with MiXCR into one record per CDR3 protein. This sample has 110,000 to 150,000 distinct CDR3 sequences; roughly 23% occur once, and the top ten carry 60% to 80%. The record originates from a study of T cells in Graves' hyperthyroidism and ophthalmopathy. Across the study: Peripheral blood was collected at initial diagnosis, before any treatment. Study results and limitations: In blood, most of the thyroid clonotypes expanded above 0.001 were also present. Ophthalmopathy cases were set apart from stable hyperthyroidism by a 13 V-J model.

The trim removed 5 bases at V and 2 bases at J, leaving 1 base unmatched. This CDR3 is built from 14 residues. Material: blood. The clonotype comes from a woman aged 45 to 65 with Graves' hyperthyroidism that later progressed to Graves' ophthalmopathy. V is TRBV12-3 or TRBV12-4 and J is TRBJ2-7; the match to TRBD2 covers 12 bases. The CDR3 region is CASSGTSGPYEQYF. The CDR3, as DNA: TGTGCCAGCAGTGGGACTAGCGGGCCCTACGAGCAGTACTTC.